This passage covers 26 T cell receptor beta chains from one sample sequenced in a study of blood T cell repertoires in COVID-19. Method: immunoSEQ multiplex PCR; TCRdb's copy keeps in-frame clones and lacks some. This table holds over 250,000 clones, around 90% found once. The sample comprised PBMCs or T cells enriched from blood (not recorded which). These receptors were obtained from a woman aged 60 to 75 in a cohort exposed to, infected with or recovered from COVID-19 (not recorded which).

The chain couples TRBV6-5 to TRBJ1-5, with D possibly being TRBD1 (5 bases). The CDR3 totals 13 residues. Between the trimmed V and J ends, which lost 6 bases and 9 bases, there was a span of 15 bases. Per the germline V gene, CDR1 is MNHEY and CDR2 is SVGAGI. The chain's CDR3 is CASRQGNQRPQHF. CDR3 DNA: TGTGCCAGCAGGCAGGGCAATCAACGGCCCCAGCATTTT.

The chain combines TRBV28 with TRBJ2-7; TRBD2 agrees at 7 bases. Trimming took 3 bases from V and 2 from J; bases not matched to a gene: 10. This CDR3 comprises 16 residues. Germline values: CDR1 MDHEN, CDR2 SYDVKM. CDR3 protein: CASSFESGRKTYEQYF. The CDR3 bases are TGTGCCAGCAGTTTCGAATCCGGGAGGAAAACCTACGAGCAGTACTTC.

V usage is TRBV30 and J usage is TRBJ2-2; TRBD1 matches at 8 bases. The CDR3 contains 15 residues. Looked up from germline, CDR1 is GTSNPN and CDR2 is SVGIG (reference sequence). Trimming cost V 2 bases and J 5 bases; bases outside gene matches: 7. The CDR3 reads CAWSRDRTGTGELFF. CDR3 sequence (DNA): TGTGCCTGGAGTCGAGACAGGACAGGGACCGGGGAGCTGTTTTTT.

A note on this clone: Other nucleotide sequences in the sample specify the same CDR3. The chain links TRBV9 to TRBJ1-5; 9 bases are shared with TRBD1. There are 15 residues in the CDR3. The V gene's germline CDR1 is SGDLS and CDR2 YYNGEE. With 0 bases clipped from V and 4 bases from J, the junction kept 2 bases outside the gene matches. The CDR3 nucleotides read TGTGCCAGCAGCGTAGAGGGACAGGGAAATCAGCCCCAGCATTTT. Its protein product is CASSVEGQGNQPQHF.

The chain has TRBV5-4 and TRBJ2-1; 9 nucleotides align to TRBD2. V lost 1 base and J lost 4; bases outside the gene matches: 6. CDR1 SGHNT and CDR2 YYREEE come from the germline V gene (reference sequence). The CDR3 covers 16 residues. Written as DNA, the CDR3 is TGTGCCAGCAGCTTGCGCCGACTAGCGGATTACAATGAGCAGTTCTTC. It yields the protein CASSLRRLADYNEQFF.

The V call is TRBV19, the J call TRBJ2-7; TRBD1 matches 8 bases. This CDR3 has 14 amino acids. Germline V gene sequence: CDR1 LNHDA, CDR2 SQIVND (reference sequence). Losses at the gene ends were 5 bases for V and 0 bases for J; bases not matched to a gene: 3. The CDR3 DNA reads TGTGCCAGTAGTTGGGGGACAGGCTCCTACGAGCAGTACTTC. Encoded protein: CASSWGTGSYEQYF.

The rearrangement joins TRBV5-1 to TRBJ1-3; no definite D call. CDR3 length equals 15 residues. V lost 0 bases to trimming and J lost 0 bases, with 7 bases between them. Germline CDR1 reads SGHRS; CDR2 reads YFSETQ. CDR3 nucleotide sequence: TGCGCCAGCAGCTTGGGAGCGGACTCTGGAAACACCATATATTTT. Protein product: CASSLGADSGNTIYF.

The CDR3 DNA sequence: TGTGCCAGCAGCGTGGCTACAGGGGGCACCGGGGAGCTGTTTTTT. Amino acid sequence: CASSVATGGTGELFF. The V and J genes are TRBV9 and TRBJ2-2; 8 bases align to TRBD1. This CDR3 has 15 amino acids. CDR1 and CDR2 (germline): SGDLS, YYNGEE. The trim removed 2 bases at V and 4 bases at J, leaving 4 bases unmatched. Based on the CDR3 plus reference TRBV9 and TRBJ2-2, the full variable domain is DSGVTQTPKHLITATGQRVTLRCSPRSGDLSVYWYQQSLDQGLQFLIQYYNGEERAKGNILERFSAQQFPDLHSELNLSSLELGDSALYFCASSVATGGTGELFFGEGSRLTVL.

A few counts support this clone. The CDR3 sequence: CASTEGGNQPQHF. The CDR3 DNA follows: TGTGCCAGCACCGAGGGGGGCAATCAGCCCCAGCATTTT. The V gene is TRBV18, the J gene TRBJ1-5, with D perhaps TRBD1 (6 bases). The CDR3 sequence is 13 residues long. Deletions cut 8 bases from V and 2 bases from J, with 10 bases between. Germline V gene data show CDR1 as KGHSH and CDR2 as LQKENI.

The V gene is TRBV27, the J gene TRBJ2-7, with 7 bases fitting TRBD1. CDR3 length: 13 residues. V was clipped by 6 bases and J by 4 bases; unmatched bases: 6. Germline lookup yields CDR1 MNHEY and CDR2 SMNVEV (reference sequence). In DNA, the CDR3 is TGTGCCAGCAGCCAGGACAGGAGATACGAGCAGTACTTC. Translated: CASSQDRRYEQYF.

In DNA form, the CDR3 reads TGTGCCAGCAGCGCGCGGGGGGGAGGTTACAATGAGCAGTTCTTC. Its protein product is CASSARGGGYNEQFF. This chain links TRBV9 with TRBJ2-1; 9 bases map to TRBD2. CDR1 is SGDLS, CDR2 YYNGEE, per germline. V trimming: 3 bases; J trimming: 4 bases; junction bases outside the gene matches: 5. The CDR3 is 15 residues long.

This chain joins TRBV30 and TRBJ1-6, with 11 bases matching TRBD1. The CDR3 totals 14 residues. The germline CDR1 and CDR2 sequences are GTSNPN and SVGIG (reference sequence). V trimming: 2 bases; J trimming: 8 bases; junction bases outside the gene matches: 2. The CDR3 reads CAWSPGQGDSPLHF. The CDR3 region has the DNA TGTGCCTGGAGTCCGGGACAGGGGGATTCACCCCTCCACTTT.

V and J are TRBV4-1 and TRBJ2-5, with 7 bases that match TRBD1. This CDR3 region has 16 residues. Germline CDR1 reads MGHRA; CDR2 reads YSYEKL. J was trimmed by 0 bases and V by 0 bases; bases with no gene match: 4. In DNA form, the CDR3 reads TGCGCCAGCAGCCAAGATCCCGGGACAGACCAAGAGACCCAGTACTTC. It translates to CASSQDPGTDQETQYF.

The table lists this clone with a count of one. The genes are TRBV5-6 and TRBJ2-2; 11 bases align to TRBD2. The CDR3 length is 16 residues. Germline V gene sequence: CDR1 SGHDT, CDR2 YYEEEE. The junction had 6 bases not matched to a gene; V was cut back by 4 bases and J by 4 bases. CDR3 DNA sequence: TGTGCCAGCAGCCGAAGAGGGACTAGCGGCACCGGGGAGCTGTTTTTT. Its translation: CASSRRGTSGTGELFF.

The chain carries TRBV5-8 and TRBJ1-5; TRBD1 agrees at 10 bases. V lost 3 bases and J lost 9; bases outside the gene matches: 6. In germline, CDR1 is SGHTS, CDR2 YDEGEE. The CDR3 spans 14 residues. The CDR3 here is CASSSTGGRGPQHF. The CDR3 DNA follows: TGTGCCAGCAGCTCGACAGGGGGCCGTGGGCCCCAGCATTTT.

This sequence joins TRBV24-1 and TRBJ2-2; a weak D match, TRBD2 (5 bases). Per the germline V gene, CDR1 is KGHDR and CDR2 is SFDVKD. This CDR3 contains 14 residues. The ends were cut back, 6 bases at V and 9 bases at J, with 16 bases in the middle. The CDR3 DNA follows: TGTGCCACCAGTCCCCGAGGGAGTGTCCGGGAGCTGTTTTTT. This sequence encodes CATSPRGSVRELFF.

The rearrangement joins TRBV15 to TRBJ1-3; 11 positions agree with TRBD1. CDR3 length: 16 residues. Germline V gene sequence: CDR1 LNHNV, CDR2 YYDKDF (reference sequence). The V and J ends lost 3 bases and 3 bases, in that order; junction bases with no gene match: 4. The CDR3 reads CATSSRTGGVGNTIYF. For the CDR3, the DNA is TGTGCCACCAGCAGCCGGACAGGGGGCGTTGGAAACACCATATATTTT.

This chain connects TRBV12-3 or TRBV12-4 to TRBJ2-1; 12 nucleotides match TRBD2. V lost 8 bases to trimming and J lost 9 bases; unmatched junction nucleotides: 5. The CDR3 contains 13 residues. Written as DNA, the CDR3 is TGTGCCAGCGGACTAGCGGGGAAGGGTGAGCAGTTCTTC. Its translation is CASGLAGKGEQFF.

This chain connects TRBV6-5 to TRBJ1-4; 7 bases align to TRBD1. V lost 4 bases and J lost 6; bases outside the gene matches: 8. The CDR3 consists of 15 residues. The V gene's germline CDR1 is MNHEY and CDR2 SVGAGI. This CDR3 reads CASSLTGVGDEKLFF. DNA of the CDR3: TGTGCCAGCAGTTTAACAGGGGTAGGCGATGAAAAACTGTTTTTT.

The gene calls are TRBV24-1 and TRBJ1-2; 8 positions match TRBD1. Germline loops: CDR1 KGHDR, CDR2 SFDVKD. V lost 0 bases, J lost 4 bases, and 3 bases stayed unmatched. The CDR3 spans 15 residues. The CDR3 is CATSDLRQGIYGYTF. CDR3 DNA: TGTGCCACCAGTGATTTGCGACAGGGGATCTATGGCTACACCTTC.

V is TRBV6-6 and J is TRBJ2-1; perhaps TRBD1 as D (6 bases). The CDR3 totals 15 residues. The germline V gene encodes CDR1 MNHNY and CDR2 SVGAGI (reference sequence). V was clipped by 6 bases and J by 2 bases, with 14 bases between them. The CDR3 coding sequence is TGTGCCAGCAGATTGGGACAAGGCACCTACAATGAGCAGTTCTTC. Its translation is CASRLGQGTYNEQFF.

The rearrangement joins TRBV10-3 to TRBJ1-5; TRBD1 aligns across 8 bases. This CDR3 contains 14 residues. Germline V CDR1 and CDR2: ENHRY, SYGVKD. The ends lost 6 bases at V and 2 bases at J; junction bases unmatched: 3. CDR3 loop: CAISLQGGNQPQHF. In DNA form, the CDR3 reads TGTGCCATCAGCCTACAGGGGGGCAATCAGCCCCAGCATTTT.

The genes are TRBV28 and TRBJ1-1, with D possibly being TRBD1 (5 bases). Trimming shortened V by 10 bases and J by 0 bases, and 15 bases separated the two germline ends. Germline V gives CDR1 MDHEN, CDR2 SYDVKM. The CDR3 runs to 14 residues. The DNA of the CDR3 is TGTGCCACCATTCCCGGGGGGGTGAACACTGAAGCTTTCTTT. Encoded protein: CATIPGGVNTEAFF.

The chain recombines TRBV2 with TRBJ2-7, with 14 bases identical to TRBD2. In germline, CDR1 is SNHLY, CDR2 FYNNEI. Trimming took 7 bases from V and 5 from J; bases not matched to a gene: 13. The CDR3 has 17 residues. CDR3 in DNA: TGTGCCAGCACCCGAACCGGGACTAGCGGGAGCGGCCACGAGCAGTACTTC. Translated, it gives CASTRTGTSGSGHEQYF.

The chain couples TRBV6-6 to TRBJ2-1; the match to TRBD2 covers 9 bases. This CDR3 comprises 14 residues. Germline CDR1 MNHNY, CDR2 SVGAGI (reference sequence). Trimming took 6 bases from V and 6 from J; bases not matched to a gene: 6. DNA of the CDR3: TGTGCCAGCAGGCTAGCGGGAAGCACCAATGAGCAGTTCTTC. As protein: CASRLAGSTNEQFF.

The chain is built from TRBV5-4 and TRBJ1-2; maybe TRBD1 (6 bases). The CDR3 has 12 amino acids. Germline CDR1 is SGHNT and CDR2 is YYREEE (reference sequence). V was pared by 5 bases and J by 8 bases, with 13 bases between. The CDR3 reads CASSEGQTGYTF. The CDR3 region has the DNA TGTGCCAGCAGTGAAGGACAGACAGGCTACACCTTC.